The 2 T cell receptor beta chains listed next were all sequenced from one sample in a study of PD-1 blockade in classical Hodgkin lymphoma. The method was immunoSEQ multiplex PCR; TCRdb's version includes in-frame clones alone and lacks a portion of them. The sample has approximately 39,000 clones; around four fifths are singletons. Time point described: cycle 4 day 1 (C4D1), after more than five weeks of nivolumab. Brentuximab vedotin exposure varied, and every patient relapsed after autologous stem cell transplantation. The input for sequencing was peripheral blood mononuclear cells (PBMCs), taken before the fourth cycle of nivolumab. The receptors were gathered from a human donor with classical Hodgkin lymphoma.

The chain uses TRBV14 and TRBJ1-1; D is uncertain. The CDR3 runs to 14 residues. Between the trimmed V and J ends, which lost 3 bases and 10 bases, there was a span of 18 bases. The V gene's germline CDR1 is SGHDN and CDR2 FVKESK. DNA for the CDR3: TGTGCCAGCAGCCAGAGGACCGTCAGTGATTCAGCTTTCTTT. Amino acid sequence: CASSQRTVSDSAFF.

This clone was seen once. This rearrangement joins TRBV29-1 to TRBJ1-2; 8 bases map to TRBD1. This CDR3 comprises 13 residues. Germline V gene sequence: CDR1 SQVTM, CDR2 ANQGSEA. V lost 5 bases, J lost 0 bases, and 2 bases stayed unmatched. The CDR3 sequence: CSVSGGPNYGYTF. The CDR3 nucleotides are TGCAGCGTTTCAGGGGGCCCTAACTATGGCTACACCTTC.